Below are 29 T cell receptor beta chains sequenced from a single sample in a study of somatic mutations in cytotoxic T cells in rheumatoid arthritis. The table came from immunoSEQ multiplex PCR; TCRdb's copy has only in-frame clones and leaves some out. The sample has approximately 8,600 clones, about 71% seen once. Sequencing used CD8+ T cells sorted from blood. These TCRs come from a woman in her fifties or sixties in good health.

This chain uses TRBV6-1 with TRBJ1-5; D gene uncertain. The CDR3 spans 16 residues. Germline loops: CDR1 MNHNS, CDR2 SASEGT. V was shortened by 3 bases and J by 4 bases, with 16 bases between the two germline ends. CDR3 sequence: CASSDFERVGNQPQHF. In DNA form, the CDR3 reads TGTGCCAGCAGTGACTTCGAGCGGGTCGGGAATCAGCCCCAGCATTTT.

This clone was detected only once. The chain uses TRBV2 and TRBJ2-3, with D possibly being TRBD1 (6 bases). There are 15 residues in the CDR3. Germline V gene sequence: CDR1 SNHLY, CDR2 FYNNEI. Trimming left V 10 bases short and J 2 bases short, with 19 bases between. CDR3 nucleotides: TGTGCCACCTACTACAGGGAGAGTCACACAGATACGCAGTATTTT. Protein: CATYYRESHTDTQYF.

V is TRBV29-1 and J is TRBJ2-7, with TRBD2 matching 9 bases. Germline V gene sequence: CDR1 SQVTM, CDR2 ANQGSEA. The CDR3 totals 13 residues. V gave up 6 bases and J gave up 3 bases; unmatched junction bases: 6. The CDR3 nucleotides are TGCAGCGTGGGGGTTAGCGGGGGCTACGAGCAGTACTTC. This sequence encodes CSVGVSGGYEQYF.

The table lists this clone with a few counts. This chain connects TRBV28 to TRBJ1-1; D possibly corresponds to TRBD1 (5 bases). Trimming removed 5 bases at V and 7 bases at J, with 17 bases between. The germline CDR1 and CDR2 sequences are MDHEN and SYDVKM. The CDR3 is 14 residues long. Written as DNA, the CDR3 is TGTGCCAGCAGTCCGACCAGGGATCCGGTTGAAGCTTTCTTT. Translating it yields CASSPTRDPVEAFF.

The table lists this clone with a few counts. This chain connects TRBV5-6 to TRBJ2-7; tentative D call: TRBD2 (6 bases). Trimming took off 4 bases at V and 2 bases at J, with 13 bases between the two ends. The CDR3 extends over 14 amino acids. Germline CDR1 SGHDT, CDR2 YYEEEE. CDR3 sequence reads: CASSLDTGAYEQYF. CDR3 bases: TGTGCCAGCAGCCTGGACACGGGGGCCTACGAGCAGTACTTC.

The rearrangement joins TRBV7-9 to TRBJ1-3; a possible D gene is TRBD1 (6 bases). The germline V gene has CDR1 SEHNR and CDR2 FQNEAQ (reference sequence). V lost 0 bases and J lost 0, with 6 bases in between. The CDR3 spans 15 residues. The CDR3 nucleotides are TGTGCCAGCAGCTTAGCAGGGGGCTCTGGAAACACCATATATTTT. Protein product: CASSLAGGSGNTIYF.

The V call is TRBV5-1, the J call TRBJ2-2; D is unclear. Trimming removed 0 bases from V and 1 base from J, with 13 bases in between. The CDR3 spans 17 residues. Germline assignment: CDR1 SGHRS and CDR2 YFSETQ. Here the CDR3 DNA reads TGCGCCAGCAGCTTGGATTCCCCCTCTTGGAACACCGGGGAGCTGTTTTTT. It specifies CASSLDSPSWNTGELFF.

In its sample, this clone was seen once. CDR3 bases: TGTGCCTGGAGTAGAAGAGTAGGGGGCACAGATACGCAGTATTTT. Its translation is CAWSRRVGGTDTQYF. The genes are TRBV30 and TRBJ2-3; possible D gene TRBD1, 5 bases. Trimming removed 2 bases at V and 1 base at J, with 13 bases between. Germline CDR1 reads GTSNPN; CDR2 reads SVGIG (reference sequence). The CDR3 loop spans 15 amino acids. The complete variable domain, with remaining parts taken from reference TRBV30 and TRBJ2-3, reads SQTIHQWPATLVQPVGSPLSLECTVEGTSNPNLYWYRQAAGRGLQLLFYSVGIGQISSEVPQNLSASRPQDRQFILSSKKLLLSDSGFYLCAWSRRVGGTDTQYFGPGTRLTVL.

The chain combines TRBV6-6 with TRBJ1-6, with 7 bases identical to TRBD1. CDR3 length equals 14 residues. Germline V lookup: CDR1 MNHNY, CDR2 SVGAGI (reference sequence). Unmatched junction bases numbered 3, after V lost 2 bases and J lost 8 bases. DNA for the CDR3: TGTGCCAGCAGTTACGCAGGGGGGTATTCACCCCTCCACTTT. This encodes CASSYAGGYSPLHF.

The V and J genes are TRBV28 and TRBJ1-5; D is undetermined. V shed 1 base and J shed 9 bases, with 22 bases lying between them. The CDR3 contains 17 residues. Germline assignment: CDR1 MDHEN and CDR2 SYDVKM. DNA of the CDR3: TGTGCCAGCAGTTTATTGTTGGAGATTCGACCTTTGGGGCCCCAGCATTTT. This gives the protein CASSLLLEIRPLGPQHF.

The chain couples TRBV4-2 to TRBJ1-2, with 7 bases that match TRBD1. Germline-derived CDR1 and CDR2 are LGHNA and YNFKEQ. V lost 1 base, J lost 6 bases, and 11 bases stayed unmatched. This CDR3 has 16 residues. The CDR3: CASSQVGLQGGDGYTF. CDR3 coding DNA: TGTGCCAGCAGCCAAGTAGGTTTGCAGGGGGGTGATGGCTACACCTTC.

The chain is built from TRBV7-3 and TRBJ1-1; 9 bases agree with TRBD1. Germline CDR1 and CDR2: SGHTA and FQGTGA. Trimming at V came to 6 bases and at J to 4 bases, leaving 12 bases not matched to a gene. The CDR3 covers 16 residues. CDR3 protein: CASRYDRGGSCTEAFF. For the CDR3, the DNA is TGTGCCAGCAGATACGACAGGGGGGGTAGTTGCACTGAAGCTTTCTTT.

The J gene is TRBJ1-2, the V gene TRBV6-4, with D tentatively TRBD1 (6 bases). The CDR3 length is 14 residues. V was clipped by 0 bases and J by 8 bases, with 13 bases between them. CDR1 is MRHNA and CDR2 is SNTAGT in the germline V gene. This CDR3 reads CASSDSGGSYGYTF. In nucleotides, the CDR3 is TGTGCCAGCAGTGACTCAGGGGGATCGTACGGCTACACCTTC.

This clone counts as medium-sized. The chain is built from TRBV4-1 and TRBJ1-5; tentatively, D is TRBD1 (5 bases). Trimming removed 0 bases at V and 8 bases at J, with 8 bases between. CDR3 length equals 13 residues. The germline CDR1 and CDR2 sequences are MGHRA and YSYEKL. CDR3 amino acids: CASSQEGVKPQHF. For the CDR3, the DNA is TGCGCCAGCAGCCAAGAAGGGGTTAAGCCCCAGCATTTT.

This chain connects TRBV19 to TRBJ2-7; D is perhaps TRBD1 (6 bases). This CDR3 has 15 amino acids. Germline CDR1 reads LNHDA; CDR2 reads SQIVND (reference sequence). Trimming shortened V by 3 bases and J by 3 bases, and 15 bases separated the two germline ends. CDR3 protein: CASSMGPGEGYEQYF. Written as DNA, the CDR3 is TGTGCCAGTAGTATGGGCCCAGGGGAAGGCTACGAGCAGTACTTC.

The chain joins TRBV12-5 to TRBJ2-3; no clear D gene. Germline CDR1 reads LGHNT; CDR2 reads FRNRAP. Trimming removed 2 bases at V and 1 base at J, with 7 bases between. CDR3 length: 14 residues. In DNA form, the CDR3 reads TGTGCTAGTGGTTTGCCCTCCCGCACAGATACGCAGTATTTT. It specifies CASGLPSRTDTQYF.

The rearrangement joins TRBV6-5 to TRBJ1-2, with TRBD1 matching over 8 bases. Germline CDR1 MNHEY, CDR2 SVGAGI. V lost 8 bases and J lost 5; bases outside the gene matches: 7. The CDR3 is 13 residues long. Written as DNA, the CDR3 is TGTGCCAGCGAAGCCAGGGGGCTTTATGGCTACACCTTC. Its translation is CASEARGLYGYTF.

CDR3 nucleotides: TGTGCCAGCAGCCCGGGGGTACTAGCGGGCACAGATACGCAGTATTTT. Residues: CASSPGVLAGTDTQYF. The chain is built from TRBV7-9 and TRBJ2-3; 8 nucleotides align to TRBD2. V shed 5 bases, J shed 1 base, and the junction held 8 bases outside the gene matches. The CDR3 length is 16 residues. CDR1 and CDR2 from the germline V gene are SEHNR and FQNEAQ (reference sequence).

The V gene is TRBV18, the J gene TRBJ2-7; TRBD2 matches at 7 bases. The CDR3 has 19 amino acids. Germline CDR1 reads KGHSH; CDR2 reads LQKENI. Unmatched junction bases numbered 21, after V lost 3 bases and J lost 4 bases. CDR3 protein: CASSPVHFRGESGLYEQYF. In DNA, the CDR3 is TGTGCCAGCTCACCTGTTCACTTCCGGGGGGAAAGTGGACTGTACGAGCAGTACTTC.

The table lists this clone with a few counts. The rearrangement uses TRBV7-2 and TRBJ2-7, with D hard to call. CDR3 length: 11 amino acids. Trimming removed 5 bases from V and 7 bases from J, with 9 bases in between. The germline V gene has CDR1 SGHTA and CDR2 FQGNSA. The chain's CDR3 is CASSPAREQYF. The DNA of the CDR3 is TGTGCCAGCAGCCCAGCGAGGGAGCAGTACTTC.

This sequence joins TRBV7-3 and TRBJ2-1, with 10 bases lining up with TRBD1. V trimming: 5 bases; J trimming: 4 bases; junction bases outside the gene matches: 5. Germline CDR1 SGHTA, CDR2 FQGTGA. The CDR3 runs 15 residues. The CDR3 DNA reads TGTGCCAGCAGCCTCCAGGGACAGGGGTACAATGAGCAGTTCTTC. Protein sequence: CASSLQGQGYNEQFF.

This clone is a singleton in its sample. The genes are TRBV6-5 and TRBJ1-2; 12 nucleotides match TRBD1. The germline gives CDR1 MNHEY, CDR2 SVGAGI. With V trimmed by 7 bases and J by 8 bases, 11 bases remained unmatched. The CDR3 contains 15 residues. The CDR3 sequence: CASTSGGQGAAGYTF. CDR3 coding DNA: TGTGCCAGCACCTCAGGGGGACAGGGGGCAGCGGGCTACACCTTC.

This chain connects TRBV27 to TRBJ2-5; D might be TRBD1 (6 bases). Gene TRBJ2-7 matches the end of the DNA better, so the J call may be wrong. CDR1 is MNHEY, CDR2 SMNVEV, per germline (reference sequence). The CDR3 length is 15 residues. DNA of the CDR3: TGTGCCAGCAGTTTATCCCTGGACAGCTCCTACGAGCAGTACTTC. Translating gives CASSLSLDSSYEQYF.

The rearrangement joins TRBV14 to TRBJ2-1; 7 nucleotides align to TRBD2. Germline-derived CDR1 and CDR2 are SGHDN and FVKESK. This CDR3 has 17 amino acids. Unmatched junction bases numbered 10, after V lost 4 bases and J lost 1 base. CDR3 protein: CASSRTAGVESYNEQFF. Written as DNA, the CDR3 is TGTGCCAGCAGCCGAACGGCGGGGGTCGAATCCTACAATGAGCAGTTCTTC.

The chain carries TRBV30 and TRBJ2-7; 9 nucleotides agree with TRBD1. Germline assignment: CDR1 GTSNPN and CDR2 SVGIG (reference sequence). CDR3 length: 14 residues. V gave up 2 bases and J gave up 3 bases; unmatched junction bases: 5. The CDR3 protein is CAWSSGTGNYEQYF. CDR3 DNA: TGTGCCTGGAGTTCCGGGACAGGGAACTACGAGCAGTACTTC.

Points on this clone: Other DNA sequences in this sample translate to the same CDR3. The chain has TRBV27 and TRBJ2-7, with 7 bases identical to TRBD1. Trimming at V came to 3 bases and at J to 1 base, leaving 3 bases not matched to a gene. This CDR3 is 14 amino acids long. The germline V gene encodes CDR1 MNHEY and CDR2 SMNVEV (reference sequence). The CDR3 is CASSFGDSSYEQYF. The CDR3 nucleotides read TGTGCCAGCAGTTTTGGGGACAGTTCCTACGAGCAGTACTTC.

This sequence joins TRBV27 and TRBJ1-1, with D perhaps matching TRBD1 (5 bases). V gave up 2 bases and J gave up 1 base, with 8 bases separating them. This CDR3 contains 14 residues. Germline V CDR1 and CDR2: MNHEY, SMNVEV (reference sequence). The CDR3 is CASSLGTQNTEAFF. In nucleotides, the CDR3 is TGTGCCAGCAGTTTAGGGACTCAGAACACTGAAGCTTTCTTT.

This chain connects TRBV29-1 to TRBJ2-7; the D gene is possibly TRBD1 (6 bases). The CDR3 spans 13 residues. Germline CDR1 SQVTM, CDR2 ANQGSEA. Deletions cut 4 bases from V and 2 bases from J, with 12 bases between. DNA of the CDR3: TGCAGCGTTGTTTTCCAGGGGCCCTACGAGCAGTACTTC. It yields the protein CSVVFQGPYEQYF.

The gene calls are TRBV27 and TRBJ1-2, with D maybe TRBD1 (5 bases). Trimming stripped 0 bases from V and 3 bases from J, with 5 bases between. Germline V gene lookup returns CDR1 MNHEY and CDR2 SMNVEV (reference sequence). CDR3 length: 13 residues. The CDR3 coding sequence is TGTGCCAGCAGTTTATCAGGGGACTATGGCTACACCTTC. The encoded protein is CASSLSGDYGYTF.